The 4 T cell receptor beta chains given below trace back to one sample, sequenced in a study of shared clonotypes between healthy human individuals. TCRdb's copy holds only in-frame clones and misses some; the assay was immunoSEQ multiplex PCR. Among 850,000 to 1,200,000 clones listed, under 80% were seen once. Sequencing was done on a sample of memory CD4+ T cells sorted from blood. Subset specified: CD45RA-negative fraction. The receptors come from a man between 18 and 35 years old in good health.

The V gene is TRBV7-2, the J gene TRBJ2-5, with 10 positions matching TRBD2. Germline CDR1 and CDR2: SGHTA and FQGNSA. The CDR3 is 18 amino acids. V shed 0 bases and J 2 bases; nucleotides not matched to a gene: 9. The CDR3: CASSLALAGALRQETQYF. The CDR3 nucleotides read TGTGCCAGCAGCTTAGCCCTAGCGGGGGCCCTGCGTCAAGAGACCCAGTACTTC.

The chain joins TRBV9 to TRBJ2-5, with D possibly TRBD1 on 6 matching bases. This CDR3 spans 14 amino acids. V lost 4 bases and J 7 bases, leaving 17 bases between the germline ends. Germline CDR1 SGDLS, CDR2 YYNGEE. CDR3: CASSFPDSFGTQYF. CDR3 bases: TGTGCCAGCAGCTTCCCGGACAGTTTTGGGACCCAGTACTTC.

V is TRBV29-1 and J is TRBJ2-7, with 12 bases identical to TRBD1. Germline V CDR1 and CDR2: SQVTM, ANQGSEA. The trim removed 1 base at V and 2 bases at J, leaving 3 bases unmatched. The CDR3 extends over 15 amino acids. In DNA, the CDR3 is TGCAGCGTTGAAGCGGGGACAGGGGGCCCCTACGAGCAGTACTTC. Translated: CSVEAGTGGPYEQYF.

This rearrangement joins TRBV19 to TRBJ1-2; perhaps TRBD1 as D (6 bases). Germline-derived CDR1 and CDR2 are LNHDA and SQIVND (reference sequence). Trimming stripped 6 bases from V and 0 bases from J, with 11 bases between. The CDR3 totals 14 residues. CDR3 nucleotides: TGTGCCAGTAGCCACGGGACACCTAACTATGGCTACACCTTC. Its translation: CASSHGTPNYGYTF.